This T cell receptor (beta chain) emerged from a study of blood T cell repertoires in COVID-19. The assay was immunoSEQ multiplex PCR, and TCRdb's table has in-frame clones only and misses some. The sample lists about 150,000 clones, about 85% occurring once. Participants, about 18 to 90 years old, spanned around 25 US areas. Participant-reported clinical history was the basis for cohort assignment. Before they entered the study, exposed participants had met a COVID-19 case within 2 weeks. The ends lost 4 bases at V and 1 base at J; junction bases unmatched: 3. Germline CDR1 reads MDHEN; CDR2 reads SYDVKM. This CDR3 has 15 residues.

The rearrangement links TRBV28 to TRBJ2-2; 7 nucleotides align to TRBD1. The sample taken for sequencing was PBMCs or T cells enriched from blood (not recorded which). The clonotype was recovered from a woman aged 35 to 49 who had been exposed to COVID-19. CDR3 sequence reads: CASSSRQGNTGELFF. CDR3 in DNA: TGTGCCAGCAGTTCGAGACAGGGGAACACCGGGGAGCTGTTTTTT.